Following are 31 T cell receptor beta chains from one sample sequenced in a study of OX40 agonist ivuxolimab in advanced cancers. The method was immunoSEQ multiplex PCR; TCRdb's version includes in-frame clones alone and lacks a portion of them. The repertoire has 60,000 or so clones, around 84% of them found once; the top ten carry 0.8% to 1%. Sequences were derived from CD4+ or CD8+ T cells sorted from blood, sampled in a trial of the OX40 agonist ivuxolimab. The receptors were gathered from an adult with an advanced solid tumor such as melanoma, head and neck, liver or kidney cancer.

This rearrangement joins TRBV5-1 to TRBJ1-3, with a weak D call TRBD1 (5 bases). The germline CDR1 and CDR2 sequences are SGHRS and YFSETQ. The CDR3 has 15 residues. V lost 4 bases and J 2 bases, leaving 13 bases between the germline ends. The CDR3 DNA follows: TGCGCCAGCAGCCTCGGTGGCAGGGCTGGAAACACCATATATTTT. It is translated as CASSLGGRAGNTIYF.

The DNA of the CDR3 is TGTGCCAGCAGCCAGGGAGGGCCAAACACTGAAGCTTTCTTT. Translated: CASSQGGPNTEAFF. The rearrangement links TRBV5-8 to TRBJ1-1; tentatively, D is TRBD1 (5 bases). Looked up from germline, CDR1 is SGHTS and CDR2 is YDEGEE. The CDR3 loop spans 14 amino acids. V was shortened by 4 bases and J by 2 bases, with 12 bases between the two germline ends. Combining the CDR3 with reference TRBV5-8 and TRBJ1-1 gives the whole variable domain EAGVTQSPTHLIKTRGQQATLRCSPISGHTSVYWYQQALGLGLQFLLWYDEGEERNRGNFPPRFSGRQFPNYSSELNVNALELEDSALYLCASSQGGPNTEAFFGQGTRLTVV.

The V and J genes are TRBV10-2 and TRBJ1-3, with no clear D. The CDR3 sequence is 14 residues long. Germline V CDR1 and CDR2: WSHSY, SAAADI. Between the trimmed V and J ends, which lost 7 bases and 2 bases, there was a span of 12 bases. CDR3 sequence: CASKDWQTGNTIYF. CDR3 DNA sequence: TGCGCCAGCAAAGACTGGCAGACTGGAAACACCATATATTTT.

The CDR3 DNA is TGTGCCAGTAGTATGGGCGGGAGCGCAGATACGCAGTATTTT. Translation gives CASSMGGSADTQYF. V is TRBV19 and J is TRBJ2-3; 7 nucleotides match TRBD2. The CDR3 is 14 residues long. Germline loops: CDR1 LNHDA, CDR2 SQIVND (reference sequence). J gave up 4 bases and V 3 bases, and 4 bases lay outside the gene matches.

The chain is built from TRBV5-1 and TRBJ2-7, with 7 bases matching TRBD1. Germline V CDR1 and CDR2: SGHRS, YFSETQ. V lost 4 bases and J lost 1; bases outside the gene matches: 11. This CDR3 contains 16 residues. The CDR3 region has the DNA TGCGCCAGCAGCGCCGAGGACAGGCCTTTTTCCTACGAGCAGTACTTC. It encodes CASSAEDRPFSYEQYF.

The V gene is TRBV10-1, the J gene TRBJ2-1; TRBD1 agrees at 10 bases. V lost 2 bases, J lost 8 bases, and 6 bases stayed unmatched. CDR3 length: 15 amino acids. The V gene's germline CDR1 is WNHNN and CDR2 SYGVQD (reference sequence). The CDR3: CASSERGTGVDEQFF. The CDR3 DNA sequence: TGCGCCAGCAGTGAGAGGGGGACAGGGGTCGATGAGCAGTTCTTC.

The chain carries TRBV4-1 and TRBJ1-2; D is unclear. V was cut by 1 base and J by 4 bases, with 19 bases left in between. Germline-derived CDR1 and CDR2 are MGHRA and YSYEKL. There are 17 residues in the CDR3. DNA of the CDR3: TGCGCCAGCAGCCAAGGGCCGAGTCCCTCGCCAGCCTATGGCTACACCTTC. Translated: CASSQGPSPSPAYGYTF.

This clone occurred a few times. CDR3 in amino acids: CASSYRNSPLHF. In DNA form, the CDR3 reads TGTGCCAGCAGTTACCGCAATTCACCCCTCCACTTT. The chain has TRBV6-5 and TRBJ1-6, with no clear D. Trimming took 2 bases from V and 7 from J, leaving 3 bases between them. Germline values: CDR1 MNHEY, CDR2 SVGAGI. The CDR3 has 12 residues.

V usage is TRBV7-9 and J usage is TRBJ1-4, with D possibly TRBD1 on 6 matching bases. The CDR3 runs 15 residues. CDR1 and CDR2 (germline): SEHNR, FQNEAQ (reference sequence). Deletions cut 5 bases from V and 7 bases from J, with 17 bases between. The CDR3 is CASSRARGAVEKLFF. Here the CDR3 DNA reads TGTGCCAGCAGCCGAGCAAGGGGGGCGGTTGAAAAACTGTTTTTT.

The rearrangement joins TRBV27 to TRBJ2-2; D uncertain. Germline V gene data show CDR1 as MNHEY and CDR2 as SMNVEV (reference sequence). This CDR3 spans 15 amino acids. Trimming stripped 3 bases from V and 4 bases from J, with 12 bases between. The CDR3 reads CASSFIGIVTGELFF. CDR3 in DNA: TGTGCCAGCAGTTTCATCGGAATAGTCACCGGGGAGCTGTTTTTT.

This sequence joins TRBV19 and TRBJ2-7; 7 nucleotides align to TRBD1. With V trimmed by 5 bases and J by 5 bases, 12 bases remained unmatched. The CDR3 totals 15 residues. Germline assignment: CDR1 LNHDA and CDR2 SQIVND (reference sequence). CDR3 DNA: TGTGCCAGTAGTGATGGACAGGTTATATTCAACGAGCAGTACTTC. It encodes CASSDGQVIFNEQYF.

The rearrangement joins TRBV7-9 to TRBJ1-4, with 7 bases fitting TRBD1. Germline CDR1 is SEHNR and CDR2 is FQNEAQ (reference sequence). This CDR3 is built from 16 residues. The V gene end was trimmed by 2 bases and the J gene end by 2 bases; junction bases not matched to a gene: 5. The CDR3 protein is CASSLRQGGTNEKLFF. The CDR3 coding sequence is TGTGCCAGCAGCTTACGTCAGGGGGGGACTAATGAAAAACTGTTTTTT.

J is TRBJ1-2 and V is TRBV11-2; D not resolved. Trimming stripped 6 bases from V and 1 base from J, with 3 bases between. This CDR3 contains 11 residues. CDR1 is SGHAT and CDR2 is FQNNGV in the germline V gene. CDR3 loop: CASSLNYGYTF. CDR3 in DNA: TGTGCCAGCAGTCTTAACTATGGCTACACCTTC.

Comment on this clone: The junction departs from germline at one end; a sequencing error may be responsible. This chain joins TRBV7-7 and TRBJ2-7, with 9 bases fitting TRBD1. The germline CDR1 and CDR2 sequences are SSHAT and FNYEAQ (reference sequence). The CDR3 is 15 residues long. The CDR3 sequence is CASSPGQGSSYEQYF. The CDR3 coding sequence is TGTGCTAGCAGCCCTGGACAGGGGAGCTCCTACGAGCAGTACTTC.

CDR3 nucleotides: TGTGCCAGCAGCTTAGCTGGGACAGCTCCGGAGCCCCAGCATTTT. This translates into CASSLAGTAPEPQHF. The chain has TRBV7-2 and TRBJ1-5, with TRBD1 identical over 7 bases. Looked up from germline, CDR1 is SGHTA and CDR2 is FQGNSA. The length of the CDR3 is 15 residues. After removal of 0 bases from V and 8 bases from J, the junction contained 7 bases not matched to a gene.

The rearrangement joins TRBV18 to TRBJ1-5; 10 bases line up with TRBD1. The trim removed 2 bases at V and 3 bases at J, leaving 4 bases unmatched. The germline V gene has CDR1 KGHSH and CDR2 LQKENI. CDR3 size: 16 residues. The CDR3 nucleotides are TGTGCCAGCTCACCAGGGACAGGGGTGCACAATCAGCCCCAGCATTTT. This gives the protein CASSPGTGVHNQPQHF.

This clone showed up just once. CDR3 protein: CASAWSSGFLINEQFF. CDR3 sequence (DNA): TGCGCCAGCGCATGGAGTTCAGGGTTTTTAATAAATGAGCAGTTCTTC. The gene calls are TRBV5-1 and TRBJ2-1, with a tentative D call TRBD1 (5 bases). The germline V gene has CDR1 SGHRS and CDR2 YFSETQ. V was trimmed by 7 bases and J by 7 bases, leaving 24 bases between them. This CDR3 comprises 16 residues. Together with reference TRBV5-1 and TRBJ2-1, the CDR3 gives the full variable domain: KAGVTQTPRYLIKTRGQQVTLSCSPISGHRSVSWYQQTPGQGLQFLFEYFSETQRNKGNFPGRFSGRQFSNSRSEMNVSTLELGDSALYLCASAWSSGFLINEQFFGPGTRLTVL.

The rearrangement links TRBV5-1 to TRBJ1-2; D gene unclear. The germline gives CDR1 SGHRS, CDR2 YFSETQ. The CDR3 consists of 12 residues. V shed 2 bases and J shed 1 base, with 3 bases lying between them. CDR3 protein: CASSLNNYGYTF. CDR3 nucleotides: TGCGCCAGCAGCTTAAATAACTATGGCTACACCTTC.

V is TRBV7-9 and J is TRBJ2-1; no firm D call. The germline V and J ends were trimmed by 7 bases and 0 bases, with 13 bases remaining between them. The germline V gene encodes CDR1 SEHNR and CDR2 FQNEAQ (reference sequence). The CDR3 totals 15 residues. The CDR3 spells CASTTRRASYNEQFF. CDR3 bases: TGTGCCAGCACCACCAGACGGGCCTCCTACAATGAGCAGTTCTTC. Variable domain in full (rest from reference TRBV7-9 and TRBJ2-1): DTGVSQNPRHKITKRGQNVTFRCDPISEHNRLYWYRQTLGQGPEFLTYFQNEAQLEKSRLLSDRFSAERPKGSFSTLEIQRTEQGDSAMYLCASTTRRASYNEQFFGPGTRLTVL.

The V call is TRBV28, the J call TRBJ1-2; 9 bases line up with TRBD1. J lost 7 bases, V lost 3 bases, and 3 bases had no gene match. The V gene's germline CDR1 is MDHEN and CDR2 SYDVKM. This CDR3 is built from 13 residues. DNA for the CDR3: TGTGCCAGCAGTTTCGGGACAGGGAGTGGCTACACCTTC. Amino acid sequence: CASSFGTGSGYTF.

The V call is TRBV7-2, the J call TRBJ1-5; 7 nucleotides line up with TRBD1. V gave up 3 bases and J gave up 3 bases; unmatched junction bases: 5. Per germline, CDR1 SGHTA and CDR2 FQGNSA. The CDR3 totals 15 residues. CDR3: CASSFTGAPNQPQHF. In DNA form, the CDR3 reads TGTGCCAGCAGCTTTACAGGGGCCCCCAATCAGCCCCAGCATTTT.

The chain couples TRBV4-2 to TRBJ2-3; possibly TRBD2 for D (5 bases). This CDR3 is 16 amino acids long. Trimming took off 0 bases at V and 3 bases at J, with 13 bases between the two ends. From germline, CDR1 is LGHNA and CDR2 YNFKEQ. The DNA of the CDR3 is TGTGCCAGCAGCCAAGACCTAGCCAAGGGAACAGATACGCAGTATTTT. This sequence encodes CASSQDLAKGTDTQYF.

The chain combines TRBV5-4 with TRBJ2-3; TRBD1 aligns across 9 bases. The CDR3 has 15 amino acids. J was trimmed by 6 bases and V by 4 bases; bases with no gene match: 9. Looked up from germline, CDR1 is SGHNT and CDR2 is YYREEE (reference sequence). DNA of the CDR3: TGTGCCAGCAGCCCTAGGACAGGGGCTAGGGATACGCAGTATTTT. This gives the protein CASSPRTGARDTQYF.

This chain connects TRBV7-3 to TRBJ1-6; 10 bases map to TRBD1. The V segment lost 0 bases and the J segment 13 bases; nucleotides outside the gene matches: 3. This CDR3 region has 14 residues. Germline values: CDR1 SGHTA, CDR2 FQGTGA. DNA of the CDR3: TGTGCCAGCAGCTTAACGGGACAGGGGTCGCCCCTCCACTTT. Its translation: CASSLTGQGSPLHF.

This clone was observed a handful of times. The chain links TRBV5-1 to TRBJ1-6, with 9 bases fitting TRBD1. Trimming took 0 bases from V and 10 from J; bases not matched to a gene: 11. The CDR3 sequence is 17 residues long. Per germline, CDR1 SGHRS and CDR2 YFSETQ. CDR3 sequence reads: CASSLALSDRGASPLHF. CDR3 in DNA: TGCGCCAGCAGCTTGGCCCTTTCGGACAGGGGAGCCTCACCCCTCCACTTT. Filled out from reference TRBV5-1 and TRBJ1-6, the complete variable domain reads KAGVTQTPRYLIKTRGQQVTLSCSPISGHRSVSWYQQTPGQGLQFLFEYFSETQRNKGNFPGRFSGRQFSNSRSEMNVSTLELGDSALYLCASSLALSDRGASPLHFGNGTRLTVT.

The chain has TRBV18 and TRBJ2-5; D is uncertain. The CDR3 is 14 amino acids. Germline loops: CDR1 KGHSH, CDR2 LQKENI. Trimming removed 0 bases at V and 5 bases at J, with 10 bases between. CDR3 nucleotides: TGTGCCAGCTCACCACCTGCTCCCTCGGAGACCCAGTACTTC. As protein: CASSPPAPSETQYF.

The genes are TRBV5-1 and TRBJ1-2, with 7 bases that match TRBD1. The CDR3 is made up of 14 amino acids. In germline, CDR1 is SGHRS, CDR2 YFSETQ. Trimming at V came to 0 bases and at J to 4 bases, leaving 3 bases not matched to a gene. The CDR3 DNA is TGCGCCAGCAGCTTGGGGGACAGCAGCTATGGCTACACCTTC. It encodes CASSLGDSSYGYTF.

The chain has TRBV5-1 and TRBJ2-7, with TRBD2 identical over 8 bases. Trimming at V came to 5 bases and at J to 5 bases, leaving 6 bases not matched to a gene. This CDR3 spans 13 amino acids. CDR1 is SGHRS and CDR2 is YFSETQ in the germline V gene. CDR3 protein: CASRAAAGDEQYF. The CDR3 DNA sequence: TGCGCCAGCAGGGCCGCAGCGGGGGACGAGCAGTACTTC.

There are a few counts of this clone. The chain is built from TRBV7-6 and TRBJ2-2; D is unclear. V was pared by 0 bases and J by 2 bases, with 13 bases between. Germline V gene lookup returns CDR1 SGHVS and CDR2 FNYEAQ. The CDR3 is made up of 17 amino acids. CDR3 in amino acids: CASSLAGPQINTGELFF. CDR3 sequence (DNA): TGTGCCAGCAGCTTAGCAGGACCTCAAATTAACACCGGGGAGCTGTTTTTT.

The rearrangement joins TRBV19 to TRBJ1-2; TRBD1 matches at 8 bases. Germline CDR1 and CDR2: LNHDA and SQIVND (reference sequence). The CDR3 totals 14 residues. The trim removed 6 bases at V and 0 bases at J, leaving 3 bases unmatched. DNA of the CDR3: TGTGCCAGTAGGGACAGGGCCGCTAACTATGGCTACACCTTC. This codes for CASRDRAANYGYTF.

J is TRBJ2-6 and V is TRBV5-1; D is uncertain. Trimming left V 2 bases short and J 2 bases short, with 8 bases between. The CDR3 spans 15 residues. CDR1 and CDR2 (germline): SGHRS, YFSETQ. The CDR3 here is CASSLRLPGANVLTF. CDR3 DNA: TGCGCCAGCAGCTTACGACTCCCTGGGGCCAACGTCCTGACTTTC. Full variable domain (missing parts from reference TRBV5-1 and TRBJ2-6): KAGVTQTPRYLIKTRGQQVTLSCSPISGHRSVSWYQQTPGQGLQFLFEYFSETQRNKGNFPGRFSGRQFSNSRSEMNVSTLELGDSALYLCASSLRLPGANVLTFGAGSRLTVL.